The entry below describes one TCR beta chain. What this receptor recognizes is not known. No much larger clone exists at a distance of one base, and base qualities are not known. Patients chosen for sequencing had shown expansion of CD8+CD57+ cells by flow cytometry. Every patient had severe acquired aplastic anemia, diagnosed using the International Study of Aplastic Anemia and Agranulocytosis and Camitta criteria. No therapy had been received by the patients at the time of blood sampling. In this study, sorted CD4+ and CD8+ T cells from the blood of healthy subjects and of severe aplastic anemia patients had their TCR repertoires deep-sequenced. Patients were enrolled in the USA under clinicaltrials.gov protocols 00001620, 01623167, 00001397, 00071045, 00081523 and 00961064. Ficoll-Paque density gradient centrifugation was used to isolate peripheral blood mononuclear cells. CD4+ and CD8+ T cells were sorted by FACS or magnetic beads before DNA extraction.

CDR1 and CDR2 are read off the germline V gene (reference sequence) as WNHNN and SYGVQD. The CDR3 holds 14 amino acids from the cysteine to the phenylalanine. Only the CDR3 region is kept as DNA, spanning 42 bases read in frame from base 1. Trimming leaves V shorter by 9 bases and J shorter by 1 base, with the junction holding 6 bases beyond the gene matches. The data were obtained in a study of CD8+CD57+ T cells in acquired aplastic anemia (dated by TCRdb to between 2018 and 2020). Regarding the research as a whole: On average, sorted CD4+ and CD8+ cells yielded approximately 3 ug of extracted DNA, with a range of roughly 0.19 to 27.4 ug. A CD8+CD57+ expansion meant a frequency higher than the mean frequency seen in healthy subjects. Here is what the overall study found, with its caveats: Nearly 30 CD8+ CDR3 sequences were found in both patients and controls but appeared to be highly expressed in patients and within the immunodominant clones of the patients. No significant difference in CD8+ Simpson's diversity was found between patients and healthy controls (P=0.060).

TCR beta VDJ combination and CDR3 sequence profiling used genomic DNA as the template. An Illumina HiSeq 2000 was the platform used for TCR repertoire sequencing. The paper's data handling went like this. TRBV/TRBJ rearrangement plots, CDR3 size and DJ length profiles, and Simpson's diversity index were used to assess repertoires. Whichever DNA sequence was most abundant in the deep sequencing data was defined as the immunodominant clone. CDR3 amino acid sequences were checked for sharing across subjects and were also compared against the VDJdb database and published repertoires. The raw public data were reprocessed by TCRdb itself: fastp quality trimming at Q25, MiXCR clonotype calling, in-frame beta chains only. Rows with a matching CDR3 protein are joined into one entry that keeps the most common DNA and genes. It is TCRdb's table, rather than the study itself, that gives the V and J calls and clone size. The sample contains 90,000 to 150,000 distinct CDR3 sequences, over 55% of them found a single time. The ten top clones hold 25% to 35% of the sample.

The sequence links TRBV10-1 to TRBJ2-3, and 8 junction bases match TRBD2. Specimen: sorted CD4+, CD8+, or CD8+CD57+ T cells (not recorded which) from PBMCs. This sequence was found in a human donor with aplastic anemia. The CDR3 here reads CARSRRGGTDTQYF. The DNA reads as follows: TGCGCCAGGTCCCGGCGGGGGGGCACAGATACGCAGTATTTT.